The entry below gives a single T cell receptor beta chain sequence along with its context. Its antigen remains unknown. Use of 60 Vbeta and 13 Jbeta primers characterized the PCR. Produced via immunoSEQ multiplex PCR; TCRdb's table is partial and in-frame only. The table lists about 200,000 clones, under 90% of them singletons. This specimen comes from a study of cytomegalovirus exposure and HLA in healthy donors. On the study more broadly: Of the donors genotyped, approximately 430 in all, 75% to 85% fell in the Caucasian-associated ancestry cluster.

Study results and limitations: A later analysis linked a missense variant in DCLRE1C to the trimming of TCR beta V and J genes. The study listed 150 to 200 cytomegalovirus-associated TCR beta chains.

Looked up from germline, CDR1 is MNHEY and CDR2 is SVGAGI. The CDR3 has 15 amino acids. The ends lost 0 bases at V and 4 bases at J; junction bases unmatched: 5. The sample was PBMCs. The chain employs TRBV6-5 and TRBJ1-2; 7 bases are a match to TRBD1. The clonotype was recovered from a boy under 10 years old in good health and CMV-seronegative. The CDR3 sequence is CASSYSQGEVYGYTF. DNA for the CDR3: TGTGCCAGCAGTTACTCCCAGGGGGAGGTCTATGGCTACACCTTC.